This T cell receptor (beta chain) was sequenced during a study of blood T cell repertoires in COVID-19. Study overall: The analysed material was cDNA or gDNA that came from T cells, B-cell-depleted T cells, or PBMCs.

In the authors' workflow: For nucleated cells, counts were estimated from reference gene primer amplification. Profiling relied on immunoSEQ multiplex PCR, and the TCRdb table lists in-frame clones only, not all of them. V and J calls and clone size are copied from that table; D and trimming were computed from the DNA. The repertoire includes some 150,000 clones, roughly 80% of them detected once, and 9% to 13% sits in the top ten. The CDR3 spans 12 residues. Germline V CDR1 and CDR2: MNHEY, SVGAGI. The V and J ends lost 8 bases and 7 bases, in that order; junction bases with no gene match: 2. A note on this clone: The same CDR3 can be traced to other DNA sequences in this sample.

Sequenced material: peripheral blood. The chain is built from TRBV6-5 and TRBJ1-5, with TRBD1 matching 10 bases. This receptor was identified in a woman aged 55-69 years with COVID-19, enrolled during active disease. In DNA, the CDR3 is TGTGCCAGCCGGACAGGGGGACAGCCCCAGCATTTT. Translating gives CASRTGGQPQHF.